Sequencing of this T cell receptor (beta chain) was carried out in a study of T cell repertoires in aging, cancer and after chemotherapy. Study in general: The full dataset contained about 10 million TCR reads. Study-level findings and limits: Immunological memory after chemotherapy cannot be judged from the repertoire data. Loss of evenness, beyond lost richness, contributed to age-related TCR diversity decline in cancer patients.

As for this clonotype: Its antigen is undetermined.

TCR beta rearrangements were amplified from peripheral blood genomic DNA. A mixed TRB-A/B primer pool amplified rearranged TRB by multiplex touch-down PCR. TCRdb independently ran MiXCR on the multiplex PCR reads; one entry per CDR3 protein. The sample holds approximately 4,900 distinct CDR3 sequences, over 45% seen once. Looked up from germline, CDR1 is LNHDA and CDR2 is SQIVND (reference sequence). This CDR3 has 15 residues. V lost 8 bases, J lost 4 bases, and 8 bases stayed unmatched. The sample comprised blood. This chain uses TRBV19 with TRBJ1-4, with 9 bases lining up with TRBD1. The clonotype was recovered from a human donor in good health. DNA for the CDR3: TGTGCCAGTGGACGGACAGGGGTAGTTAATGAAAAACTGTTTTTT. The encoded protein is CASGRTGVVNEKLFF.